This T cell receptor beta chain was observed in a study of T cells in pancreatic ductal adenocarcinoma. Surgery without prior neoadjuvant therapy was the treatment of the selected pancreatic ductal adenocarcinoma patients. Note on this clone: Its antigen remains unknown.

Study findings and constraints: The resected pancreatic cancer cohort was biased toward the minority with early-stage disease. Tumor-versus-blood clonality comparisons may be biased toward lower tumor diversity. Blood clonality (about 0.072) did not differ significantly from tumor (roughly 0.11). Tumor samples had fewer productive templates and roughly 8-fold fewer unique clonotypes than blood.

The data were produced by immunoSEQ multiplex PCR, yet TCRdb's version contains in-frame clones alone and is incomplete. The table includes some 16,000 clones, around 90% detected once. CDR1 SNHLY and CDR2 FYNNEI come from the germline V gene. The CDR3 contains 13 residues. V dropped 6 bases and J dropped 3; count of bases not matched to a gene: 0. The TCR comes from a human donor with pancreatic ductal adenocarcinoma. The sample consisted of PBMCs. This sequence joins TRBV2 and TRBJ2-2, with 8 bases that match TRBD1. The chain's CDR3 is CASRDRDTGELFF. As DNA, the CDR3 is TGTGCCAGCAGGGACAGGGACACCGGGGAGCTGTTTTTT.